Below, 2 T cell receptor beta chains from the same sample are listed, as sequenced in a study of blood T cell repertoires in COVID-19. Method: immunoSEQ multiplex PCR; TCRdb's copy keeps in-frame clones and lacks some. The sample yields 73,000 or so clones, 70% to 90% seen once. The sequenced material came from peripheral blood. All receptors derive from a man younger than 40 with acute or convalescent COVID-19.

The CDR3 reads CASRGLSNTIYF. DNA of the CDR3: TGTGCCAGCAGGGGGCTCTCGAACACCATATATTTT. The rearrangement uses TRBV27 and TRBJ1-3; tentative D call: TRBD1 (5 bases). There are 12 residues in the CDR3. Germline-derived CDR1 and CDR2 are MNHEY and SMNVEV (reference sequence). The germline V and J ends were trimmed by 6 bases and 7 bases, with 10 bases remaining between them.

The V and J genes are TRBV4-2 and TRBJ2-1; 10 positions agree with TRBD2. The CDR3 length is 19 residues. V shed 1 base, J shed 3 bases, and the junction held 12 bases outside the gene matches. CDR1 is LGHNA, CDR2 YNFKEQ, per germline. This CDR3 reads CASSQGQGARTSGYNEQFF. CDR3 DNA: TGTGCCAGCAGCCAAGGTCAGGGGGCGAGGACTAGCGGCTACAATGAGCAGTTCTTC.